This T cell receptor (beta chain) was sequenced for a study of cytomegalovirus exposure and HLA in healthy donors. Primers for the PCR totalled 60 Vbeta and 13 Jbeta. Clones were read by immunoSEQ multiplex PCR, and TCRdb kept only the in-frame ones, dropping some. The sample comprises tens of thousands of clones, about 71% of which are singletons, and around 7% rests with the top ten. Points on this clone: What it recognizes is unknown.

Overall study results and limits: By HLA locus, TCR association rates varied in a later analysis, with DRB1 showing the most and HLA-C the fewest.

The CDR3 contains 14 residues. Per the germline V gene, CDR1 is MDHEN and CDR2 is SYDVKM. V trimming: 2 bases; J trimming: 8 bases; junction bases outside the gene matches: 3. This chain joins TRBV28 and TRBJ2-1; TRBD2 agrees at 10 bases. Sequencing was performed on PBMCs. This receptor was obtained from a woman in her 40s in good health and CMV-seronegative. CDR3 sequence (DNA): TGTGCCAGCAGTTTAACTAGCGGGAATGATGAGCAGTTCTTC. Translating gives CASSLTSGNDEQFF.